This TCR beta chain was sequenced for a study of blood T cell repertoires in COVID-19. As originally analysed: Amplification of reference gene primers was used by the study to estimate nucleated cell counts. The method was immunoSEQ multiplex PCR; TCRdb's version includes in-frame clones alone and lacks a portion of them. V and J calls and clone size are as listed in that table; D and trimming were resolved from the DNA. The table shows some 260,000 clones, with roughly 80% occurring only once. Germline loops: CDR1 WNHNN, CDR2 SYGVQD (reference sequence). The V and J ends lost 9 bases and 0 bases respectively, with 12 bases between them. The CDR3 is 14 amino acids.

Sequenced input: peripheral blood. The V gene is TRBV10-1, the J gene TRBJ1-3; TRBD1 is a possible D gene (5 bases). This sequence was found in a woman older than 75 with active or convalescent COVID-19. CDR3 nucleotide sequence: TGCGCCAGGCTGGACATAAGCTCTGGAAACACCATATATTTT. Translation gives CARLDISSGNTIYF.